This T cell receptor beta chain was found in a study of blood T cell repertoires in COVID-19 (dated by TCRdb to the early 2020s). Background on the whole study: Samples covering the acute and convalescent phases of COVID-19 were provided by collaborators in the United States, Italy and Spain. The material from the prospective study consisted of cDNA or gDNA derived from T cells, B-cell-depleted T cells, or PBMCs. The dataset comprised deeply sampled blood TCRbeta repertoires from subjects exposed to, actively infected with, or recovered from COVID-19. A freely available public database, intended as a resource for researchers studying the immune response to SARS-CoV-2, is where the repertoires were released. The samples were drawn from the first 160 participants of the ongoing ImmuneRACE study and from 1,254 subjects provided by 6 global collaborators. Nearly every sample came with metadata listing a de-identified subject ID, COVID-19 status, age in years and sex. HLA class I and class II types, where available, came from metadata supplied by the sample provider rather than from assay-based typing.

General study outcomes and caveats: The quantity of clinical and demographic metadata differed by source and by participant and was supplied without curation.

Whole blood was collected in K2EDTA tubes by collaborating institutions according to the institutions' own protocols. For TCRbeta analysis, collaborator samples were shipped as frozen whole blood, as isolated PBMCs, or as DNA extracted from either sample type. The CDR3 has 12 amino acids, counting the end cysteine and phenylalanine. Only the CDR3 region is kept as DNA, spanning 36 bases read in frame from base 1. Trimming at the junction amounts to 7 bases on V and 8 bases on J, and the germline ends lie 14 bases apart. Comments on this clone: It has no known antigen specificity. Base qualities are not at hand, and no much larger clone is one base apart.

The immunoSEQ Assay, a bias-controlled multiplex PCR, was used to amplify TCRbeta CDR3 regions from genomic DNA. In the authors' own workflow: Within the assay, amplification of reference gene primers was used to estimate how many nucleated cells each sample contained. Sequence reads were collapsed and filtered to measure the absolute abundance of every unique TCRbeta CDR3 rearrangement. For each sample, productive Simpson clonality was calculated by taking the square root of Simpson's diversity index across productive rearrangements. The table was pulled from immuneACCESS by TCRdb, which kept in-frame rearrangements only. Such tables lose some clones; where checked, under half of the loss comes from unresolved V genes, and the rest has no known cause. From that table come the V and J calls and clone size; the DNA was used to work out D and trimming. Recorded for this sample are 120,000 to 150,000 clones; roughly 84% of them occurred a single time. The ten largest clones represent roughly 4.9% of the sample.

The chain was built from TRBV12-3 or TRBV12-4 and TRBJ1-2; perhaps TRBD1 is the D gene, with 6 bases matching. The sample comprised peripheral blood. This sequence originates from a human donor in a cohort sampled during active COVID-19. In nucleotide form, the sequence is TGTGCCAGCACCGATAACAGGGAAGGCTACACCTTC. It codes for CASTDNREGYTF.